The following is a TCR beta chain sequence with its context. Profiled with immunoSEQ multiplex PCR; TCRdb holds only in-frame clones, not every one. The repertoire holds about 83,000 clones, with about four fifths as singletons. The entry originates in a study of OX40 agonist ivuxolimab in advanced cancers. Germline-derived CDR1 and CDR2 are MNHEY and SMNVEV (reference sequence). V was pared by 5 bases and J by 7 bases, with 9 bases between. This CDR3 is built from 13 residues. This TCR derives from an adult with an advanced solid tumor such as melanoma, head and neck, liver or kidney cancer. The chain combines TRBV27 with TRBJ1-6; perhaps TRBD1 as D (5 bases). The sequenced sample was CD4+ or CD8+ T cells sorted from blood, obtained in a trial of the OX40 agonist ivuxolimab. CDR3 DNA: TGTGCCAGCAGTGCCCGACAGAATTCACCCCTCCACTTT. Protein product: CASSARQNSPLHF.